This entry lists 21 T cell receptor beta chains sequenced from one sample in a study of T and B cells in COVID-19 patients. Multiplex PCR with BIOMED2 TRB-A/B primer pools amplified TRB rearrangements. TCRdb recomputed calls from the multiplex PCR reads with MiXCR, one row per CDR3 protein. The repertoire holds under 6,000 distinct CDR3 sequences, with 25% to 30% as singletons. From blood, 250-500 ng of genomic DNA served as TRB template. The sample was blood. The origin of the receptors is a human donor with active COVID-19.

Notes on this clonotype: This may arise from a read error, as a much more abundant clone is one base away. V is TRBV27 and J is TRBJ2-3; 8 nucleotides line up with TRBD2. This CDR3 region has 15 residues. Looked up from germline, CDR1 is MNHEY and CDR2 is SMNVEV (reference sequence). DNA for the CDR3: TGTGACAGCAGTTCTACCGGGGGGGCCAGAGATACGCAGTATTTT. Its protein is CDSSSTGGARDTQYF.

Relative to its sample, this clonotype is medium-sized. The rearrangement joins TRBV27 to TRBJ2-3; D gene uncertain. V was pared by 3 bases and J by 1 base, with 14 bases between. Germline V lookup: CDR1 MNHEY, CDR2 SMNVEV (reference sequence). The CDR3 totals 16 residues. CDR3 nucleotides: TGTGCCAGCAGTTTGAGTCTATCTGGGGGCACAGATACGCAGTATTTT. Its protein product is CASSLSLSGGTDTQYF.

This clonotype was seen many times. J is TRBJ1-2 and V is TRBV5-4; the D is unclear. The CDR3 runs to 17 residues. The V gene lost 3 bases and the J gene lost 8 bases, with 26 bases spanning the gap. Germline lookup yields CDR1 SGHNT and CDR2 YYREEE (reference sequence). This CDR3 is CASSSWEPTLIGEGYTF. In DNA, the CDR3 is TGTGCCAGCAGCTCGTGGGAACCGACTCTAATAGGCGAGGGCTACACCTTC.

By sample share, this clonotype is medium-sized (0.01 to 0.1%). Here the CDR3 reads CASSQGPATNTGELFF. CDR3 sequence (DNA): TGTGCCAGCAGCCAGGGCCCAGCAACGAACACCGGGGAGCTGTTTTTT. V usage is TRBV14 and J usage is TRBJ2-2; D remains ambiguous. Germline values: CDR1 SGHDN, CDR2 FVKESK. The ends were cut back, 3 bases at V and 0 bases at J, with 11 bases in the middle. The CDR3 loop spans 16 amino acids.

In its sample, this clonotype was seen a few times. The CDR3 DNA reads TGTGCCAGCAGCTCGGGACTAGCGGGGGTGAATGAGCAGTTCTTC. It codes for CASSSGLAGVNEQFF. The gene calls are TRBV7-2 and TRBJ2-1, with 14 bases identical to TRBD2. CDR3 size: 15 residues. The J segment lost 7 bases and the V segment lost 4 bases, leaving 3 bases of the junction unmatched. CDR1 and CDR2 from the germline V gene are SGHTA and FQGNSA.

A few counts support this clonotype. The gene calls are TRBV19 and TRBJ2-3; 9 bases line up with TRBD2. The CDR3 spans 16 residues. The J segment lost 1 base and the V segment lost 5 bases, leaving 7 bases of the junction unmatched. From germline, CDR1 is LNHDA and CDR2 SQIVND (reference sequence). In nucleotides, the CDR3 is TGTGCCAGTAGTGCGGGGACTAGCTTGGGCACAGATACGCAGTATTTT. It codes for CASSAGTSLGTDTQYF.

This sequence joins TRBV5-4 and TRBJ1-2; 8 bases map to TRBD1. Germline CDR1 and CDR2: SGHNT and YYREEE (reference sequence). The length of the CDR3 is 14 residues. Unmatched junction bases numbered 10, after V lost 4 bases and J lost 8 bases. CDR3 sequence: CASSAGTGSLGYTF. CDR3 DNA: TGTGCCAGCAGCGCTGGGACAGGTAGTTTGGGCTACACCTTC.

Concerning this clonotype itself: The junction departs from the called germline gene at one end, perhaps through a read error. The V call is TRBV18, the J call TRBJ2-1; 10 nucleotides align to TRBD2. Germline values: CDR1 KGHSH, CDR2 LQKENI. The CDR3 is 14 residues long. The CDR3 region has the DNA TGTGCCAGCCCACCTAGCGGGGGAGGGTATGAGCAGTTCTTC. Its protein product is CASPPSGGGYEQFF.

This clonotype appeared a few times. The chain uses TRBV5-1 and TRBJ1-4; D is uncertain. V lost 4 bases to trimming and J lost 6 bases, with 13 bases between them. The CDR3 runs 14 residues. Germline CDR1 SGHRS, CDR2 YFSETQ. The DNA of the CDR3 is TGCGCCAGCAGCCCGGACGGCCGAGATGAAAAACTGTTTTTT. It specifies CASSPDGRDEKLFF.

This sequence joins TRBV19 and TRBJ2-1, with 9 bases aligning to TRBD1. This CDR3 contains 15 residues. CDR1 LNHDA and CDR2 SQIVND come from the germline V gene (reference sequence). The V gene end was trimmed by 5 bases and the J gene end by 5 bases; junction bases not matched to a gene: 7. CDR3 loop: CASSPGTGLNNEQFF. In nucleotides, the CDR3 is TGTGCCAGTAGTCCCGGGACAGGGCTTAACAATGAGCAGTTCTTC. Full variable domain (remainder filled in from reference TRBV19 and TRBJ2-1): DGGITQSPKYLFRKEGQNVTLSCEQNLNHDAMYWYRQDPGQGLRLIYYSQIVNDFQKGDIAEGYSVSREKKESFPLTVTSAQKNPTAFYLCASSPGTGLNNEQFFGPGTRLTVL.

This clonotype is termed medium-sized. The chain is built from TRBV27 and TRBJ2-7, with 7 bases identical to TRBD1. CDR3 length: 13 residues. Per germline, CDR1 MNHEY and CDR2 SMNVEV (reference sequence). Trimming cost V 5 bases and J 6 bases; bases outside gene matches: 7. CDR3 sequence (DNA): TGTGCCAGCAGTACCCTGACAGGGTCCGAGCAGTACTTC. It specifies CASSTLTGSEQYF.

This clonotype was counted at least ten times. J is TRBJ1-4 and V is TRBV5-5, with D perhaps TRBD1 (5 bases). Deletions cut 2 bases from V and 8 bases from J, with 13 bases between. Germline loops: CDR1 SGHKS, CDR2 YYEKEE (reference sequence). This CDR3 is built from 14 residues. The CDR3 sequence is CASSFQGPFEKLFF. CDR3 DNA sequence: TGTGCCAGCAGCTTTCAGGGTCCCTTCGAAAAACTGTTTTTT.

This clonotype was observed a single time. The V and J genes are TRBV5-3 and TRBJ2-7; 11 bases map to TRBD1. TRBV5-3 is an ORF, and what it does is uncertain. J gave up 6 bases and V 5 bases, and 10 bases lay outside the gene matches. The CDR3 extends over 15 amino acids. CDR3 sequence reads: CARSCNPGQGVEQYF. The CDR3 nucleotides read TGTGCCAGAAGTTGTAACCCGGGACAGGGGGTCGAGCAGTACTTC.

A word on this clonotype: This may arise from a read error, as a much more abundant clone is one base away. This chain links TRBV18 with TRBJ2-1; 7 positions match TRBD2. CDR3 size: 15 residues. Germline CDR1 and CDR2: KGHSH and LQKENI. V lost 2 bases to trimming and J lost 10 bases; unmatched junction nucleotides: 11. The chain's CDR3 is CASSPATGGRWEQFF. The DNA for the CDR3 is TGTGCCAGCTCACCAGCTACGGGAGGCAGGTGGGAGCAGTTCTTC. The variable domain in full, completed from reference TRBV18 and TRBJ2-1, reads NAGVMQNPRHLVRRRGQEARLRCSPMKGHSHVYWYRQLPEEGLKFMVYLQKENIIDESGMPKERFSAEFPKEGPSILRIQQVVRGDSAAYFCASSPATGGRWEQFFGPGTRLTVL.

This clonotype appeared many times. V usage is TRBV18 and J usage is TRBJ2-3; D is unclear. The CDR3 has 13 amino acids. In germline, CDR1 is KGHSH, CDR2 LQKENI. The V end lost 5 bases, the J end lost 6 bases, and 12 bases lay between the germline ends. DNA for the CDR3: TGTGCCAGCTCATCTCGAACTAAGGATACGCAGTATTTT. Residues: CASSSRTKDTQYF.

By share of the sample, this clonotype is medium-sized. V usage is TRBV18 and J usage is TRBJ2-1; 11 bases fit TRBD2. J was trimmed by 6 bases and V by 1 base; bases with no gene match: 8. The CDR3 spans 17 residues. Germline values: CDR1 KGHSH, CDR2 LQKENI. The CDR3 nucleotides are TGTGCCAGCTCACCACAAATAACTAGCGGGGGCACCAATGAGCAGTTCTTC. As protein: CASSPQITSGGTNEQFF.

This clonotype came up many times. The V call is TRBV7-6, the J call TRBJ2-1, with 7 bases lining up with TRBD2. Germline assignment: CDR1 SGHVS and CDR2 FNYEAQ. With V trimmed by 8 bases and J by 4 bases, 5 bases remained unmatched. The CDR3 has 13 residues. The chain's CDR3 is CASGTTSYNEQFF. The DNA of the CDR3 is TGTGCCAGCGGGACTACCTCTTACAATGAGCAGTTCTTC. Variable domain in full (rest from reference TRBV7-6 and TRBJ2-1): GAGVSQSPRYKVTKRGQDVALRCDPISGHVSLYWYRQALGQGPEFLTYFNYEAQQDKSGLPNDRFSAERPEGSISTLTIQRTEQRDSAMYRCASGTTSYNEQFFGPGTRLTVL.

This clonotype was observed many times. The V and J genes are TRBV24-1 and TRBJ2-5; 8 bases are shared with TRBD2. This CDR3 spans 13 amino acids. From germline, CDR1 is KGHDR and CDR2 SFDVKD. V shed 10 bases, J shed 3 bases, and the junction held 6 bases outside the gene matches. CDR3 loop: CATGTSGKETQYF. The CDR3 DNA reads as TGTGCCACGGGAACTAGCGGTAAAGAGACCCAGTACTTC.

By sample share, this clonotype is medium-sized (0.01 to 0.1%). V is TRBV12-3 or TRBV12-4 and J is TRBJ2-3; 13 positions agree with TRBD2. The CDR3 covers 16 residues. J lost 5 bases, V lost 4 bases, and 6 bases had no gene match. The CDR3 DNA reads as TGTGCCAGCAGTTCCACTAGCGGGGGGGCAATAGATACGCAGTATTTT. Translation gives CASSSTSGGAIDTQYF.

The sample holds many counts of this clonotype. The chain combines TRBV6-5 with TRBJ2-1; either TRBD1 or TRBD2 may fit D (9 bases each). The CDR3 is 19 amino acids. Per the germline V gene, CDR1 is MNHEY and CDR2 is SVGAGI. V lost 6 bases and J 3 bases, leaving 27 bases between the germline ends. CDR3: CASSHVPGQGGRVYNEQFF. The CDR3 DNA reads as TGTGCCAGCAGCCACGTCCCGGGACAGGGCGGGAGGGTCTACAATGAGCAGTTCTTC.

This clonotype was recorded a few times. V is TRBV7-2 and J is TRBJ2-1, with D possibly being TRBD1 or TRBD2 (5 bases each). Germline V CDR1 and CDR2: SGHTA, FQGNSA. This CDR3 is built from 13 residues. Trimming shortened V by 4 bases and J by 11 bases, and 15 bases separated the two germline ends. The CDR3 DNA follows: TGTGCCAGCAGCTCCAGCACCGGGACCCAGCAGTTCTTC. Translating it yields CASSSSTGTQQFF.